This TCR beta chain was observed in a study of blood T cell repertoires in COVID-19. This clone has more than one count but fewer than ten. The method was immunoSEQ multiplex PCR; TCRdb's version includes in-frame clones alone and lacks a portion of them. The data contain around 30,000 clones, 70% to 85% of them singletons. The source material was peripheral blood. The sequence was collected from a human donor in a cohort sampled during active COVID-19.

Written as DNA, the CDR3 is TGCGCCAGCAGCCATATTGGGGGCGGGAACACTGAAGCTTTCTTT. Translating it yields CASSHIGGGNTEAFF. The rearrangement joins TRBV4-1 to TRBJ1-1; possibly TRBD1 for D (6 bases). CDR1 is MGHRA and CDR2 is YSYEKL in the germline V gene. Trimming took off 3 bases at V and 1 base at J, with 12 bases between the two ends. The CDR3 sequence is 15 residues long.